This T cell receptor beta chain is from a study of T cells expressing NK-cell markers. The CDR3 runs to 14 residues. CDR1 and CDR2 (germline): MGHDK, SYGVNS. From the 5' RACE reads, TCRdb lists one entry per CDR3 protein and no DNA. Its listing shows approximately 380,000 distinct CDR3 sequences. This sequence originates from a man aged 18 to 70 in good health. The chain carries TRBV25-1 and TRBJ1-2; the D call from TCRdb, TRBD1, cannot be confirmed without DNA. Material for sequencing was blood T cells: a sorted CD56 or NKG2C T cell subset, CD4+ or CD8+ T cells, or bulk PBMC T cells (not recorded which). CDR3 sequence: CASSGQGAVYGYTF.